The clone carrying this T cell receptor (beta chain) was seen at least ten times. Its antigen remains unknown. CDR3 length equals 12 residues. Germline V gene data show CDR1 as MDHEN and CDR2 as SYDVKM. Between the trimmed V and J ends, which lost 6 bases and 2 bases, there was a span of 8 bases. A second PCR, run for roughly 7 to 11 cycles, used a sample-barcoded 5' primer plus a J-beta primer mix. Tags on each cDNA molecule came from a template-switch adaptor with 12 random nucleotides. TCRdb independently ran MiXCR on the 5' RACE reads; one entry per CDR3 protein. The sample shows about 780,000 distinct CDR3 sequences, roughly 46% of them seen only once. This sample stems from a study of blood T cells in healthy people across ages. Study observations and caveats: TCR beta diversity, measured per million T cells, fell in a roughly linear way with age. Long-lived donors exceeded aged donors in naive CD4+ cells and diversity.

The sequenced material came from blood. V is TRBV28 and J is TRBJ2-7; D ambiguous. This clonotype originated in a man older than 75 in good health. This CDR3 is CASRRSTYEQYF. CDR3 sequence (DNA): TGTGCCAGCAGGCGGTCGACCTACGAGCAGTACTTC.